A selection of T cell receptor beta chains follows, all from one sample in a study of cytomegalovirus exposure and HLA in healthy donors. Using immunoSEQ multiplex PCR, the repertoire was profiled, and TCRdb retains in-frame clones only, with some absent. The table includes roughly 140,000 clones, around 80% detected once. Material: PBMCs. These receptors were collected from a boy under 10 years old in good health and CMV-seronegative. The CDR3 runs from the conserved cysteine through the conserved F or W. Fields, in order: D gene, V gene, clone size, J gene, CDR3 protein, CDR3 DNA. A D gene is named only where the DNA matches it firmly. Some rows have no size entry. The others give once, few or many, or a class for an expanded clone.

>.|TRBV2|once|TRBJ2-5
CATGGDWSETQYF
TGTGCCACCGGGGGAGATTGGTCGGAGACCCAGTACTTC
>TRBD1|TRBV6-4|.|TRBJ1-2
CASSDTIGQASSYGYTF
TGTGCCAGCAGTGACACCATCGGACAGGCCTCCAGCTATGGCTACACCTTC
>TRBD1|TRBV27|.|TRBJ2-7
CASSSNPGGSHEQYF
TGTGCCAGCAGTAGTAATCCAGGGGGTTCCCACGAGCAGTACTTC
>TRBD1|TRBV5-6|few|TRBJ1-3
CASSPGTGGLARNTIYF
TGTGCCAGCAGCCCCGGGACAGGAGGGCTAGCTAGGAACACCATATATTTT
>.|TRBV6-6|few|TRBJ2-5
CASSYSASPRETQYF
TGTGCCAGCAGTTACTCGGCTAGCCCAAGGGAGACCCAGTACTTC
>.|TRBV9|.|TRBJ2-5
CASSPGDPGSAQYF
TGTGCCAGCAGCCCGGGGGATCCAGGGTCGGCCCAGTACTTC
>.|TRBV28|.|TRBJ2-3
CASSSPGKSSTDTQYF
TGTGCCAGCAGTTCCCCGGGGAAATCTAGCACAGATACGCAGTATTTT
>TRBD2|TRBV4-1|.|TRBJ2-3
CASSQRAQGAGGADTQYF
TGCGCCAGCAGCCAAAGGGCCCAGGGTGCGGGGGGGGCAGATACGCAGTATTTT
>.|TRBV10-1|.|TRBJ1-1
CASSDQPWRGLNTEAFF
TGCGCCAGCAGTGACCAACCTTGGAGGGGCCTGAACACTGAAGCTTTCTTT
>TRBD1|TRBV5-1|once|TRBJ1-4
CASSPRGSVEKLFF
TGCGCCAGCAGCCCCAGGGGGTCAGTTGAAAAACTGTTTTTT
>TRBD1|TRBV5-1|.|TRBJ2-1
CASSWDRGNNEQFF
TGCGCCAGCAGCTGGGACAGGGGGAACAATGAGCAGTTCTTC
>TRBD2|TRBV19|.|TRBJ2-7
CASSRVRGTYEQYF
TGTGCCAGTAGTCGGGTGCGGGGGACCTACGAGCAGTACTTC
>TRBD2|TRBV9|.|TRBJ2-1
CASSTSAAGVNEQFF
TGTGCCAGCAGCACGTCGGCAGCGGGAGTAAATGAGCAGTTCTTC
>TRBD1|TRBV29-1|.|TRBJ1-2
CSVATGGAYGYTF
TGCAGCGTTGCAACAGGGGGCGCTTATGGCTACACCTTC
>.|TRBV5-6|.|TRBJ2-1
CASSFRLRNEQFF
TGTGCCAGCAGCTTTCGACTGCGCAATGAGCAGTTCTTC
>.|TRBV7-9|.|TRBJ2-5
CASSVPEGSIETQYF
TGTGCCAGCAGCGTACCCGAGGGTAGTATCGAGACCCAGTACTTC
>TRBD1|TRBV30|.|TRBJ1-6
CAWLTGGDSPLHF
TGTGCCTGGTTAACAGGGGGGGATTCACCCCTCCACTTT
>.|TRBV6-5|.|TRBJ2-7
CASSPTGIGTYEQYF
TGTGCCAGCAGTCCTACAGGGATAGGTACCTACGAGCAGTACTTC
>.|TRBV11-3|.|TRBJ2-5
CASSFRDFEETQYF
TGTGCCAGCAGCTTCCGGGACTTCGAAGAGACCCAGTACTTC
>.|TRBV5-1|few|TRBJ2-7
CASSLMREGYEQYF
TGCGCCAGCAGCTTGATGCGGGAAGGCTACGAGCAGTACTTC
>.|TRBV7-2|.|TRBJ1-3
CASSNHYAGNTIYF
TGTGCCAGCAGCAACCACTACGCTGGAAACACCATATATTTT
>TRBD1|TRBV11-2|.|TRBJ2-1
CASSFDRAEQFF
TGTGCCAGCAGCTTCGACAGGGCTGAGCAGTTCTTC
>.|TRBV6-1|.|TRBJ2-2
CASSDRTRGELFF
TGTGCCAGCAGTGATCGGACTCGCGGGGAGCTGTTTTTT
>.|TRBV7-2|.|TRBJ2-3
CASSLGRTGTDTQYF
TGTGCCAGCAGCTTGGGGCGGACCGGCACAGATACGCAGTATTTT
>.|TRBV27|once|TRBJ2-7
CTSSLQGLRDEQYF
TGTACCAGCAGTTTACAGGGTTTAAGGGACGAGCAGTACTTC
>.|TRBV18|few|TRBJ2-7
CASSPAGQSSYEQYF
TGTGCCAGCTCACCTGCCGGACAGAGCTCCTACGAGCAGTACTTC
>TRBD2|TRBV29-1|once|TRBJ2-3
CSGLGRPTDTQYF
TGCAGCGGCCTCGGGAGGCCCACAGATACGCAGTATTTT
>TRBD2|TRBV9|.|TRBJ2-3
CASRQRGETTDTQYF
TGTGCCAGCAGGCAGCGGGGGGAAACCACAGATACGCAGTATTTT
>TRBD1|TRBV28|.|TRBJ1-1
CASSPRQGVWSEAFF
TGTGCCAGCAGTCCGCGACAGGGGGTCTGGTCTGAAGCTTTCTTT
>TRBD1|TRBV19|.|TRBJ2-1
CASSPHRGRGSGDNEQFF
TGTGCCAGTAGTCCGCACAGGGGGCGGGGGTCTGGGGACAATGAGCAGTTCTTC
>.|TRBV27|once|TRBJ1-5
CASVGGTNSNQPQHF
TGTGCCAGCGTGGGGGGGACGAATAGCAATCAGCCCCAGCATTTT
>TRBD2|TRBV6-1|.|TRBJ2-3
CASSDRGETSGGPPDTQYF
TGTGCCAGCAGTGACAGGGGGGAAACTAGCGGGGGGCCCCCAGATACGCAGTATTTT
>.|TRBV7-9|.|TRBJ1-5
CASAGDSNQPQHF
TGTGCCAGCGCGGGGGACAGCAATCAGCCCCAGCATTTT
>.|TRBV5-4|.|TRBJ2-1
CASSRLNYNEQFF
TGTGCCAGCAGCCGTCTTAATTACAATGAGCAGTTCTTC
>TRBD1|TRBV4-2|.|TRBJ1-3
CASSPTDRDSGNTIYF
TGTGCCAGCAGCCCAACCGACAGGGACTCTGGAAACACCATATATTTT
>.|TRBV6-5|.|TRBJ1-4
CASSYGRVGEKLFF
TGTGCCAGCAGTTACGGCAGGGTGGGTGAAAAACTGTTTTTT
>.|TRBV9|.|TRBJ1-1
CASSVGVPGVTEAFF
TGTGCCAGCAGCGTAGGAGTCCCGGGGGTCACTGAAGCTTTCTTT
>.|TRBV5-1|once|TRBJ2-5
CASTDQETQYF
TGCGCCAGTACTGACCAAGAGACCCAGTACTTC
>.|TRBV2|.|TRBJ2-2
CASSAPGYSGELFF
TGTGCCAGCAGTGCACCAGGTTATTCCGGGGAGCTGTTTTTT
>TRBD1|TRBV30|.|TRBJ1-1
CAWNRDRVTEAFF
TGTGCCTGGAACCGGGACAGGGTCACTGAAGCTTTCTTT
>.|TRBV28|.|TRBJ2-1
CASSLPPLRATGDEQFF
TGTGCCAGCAGTTTACCCCCGTTACGGGCCACAGGCGATGAGCAGTTCTTC
>.|TRBV2|.|TRBJ1-5
CASSANRGGYSNQPQHF
TGTGCCAGCAGTGCTAATAGGGGGGGCTATAGCAATCAGCCCCAGCATTTT
>.|TRBV4-2|.|TRBJ1-4
CASSRTEWEKLFF
TGTGCCAGCAGCCGCACGGAGTGGGAAAAACTGTTTTTT
>.|TRBV18|.|TRBJ1-1
CASSPSREGTEAFF
TGTGCCAGCTCACCATCCAGGGAGGGTACTGAAGCTTTCTTT
>.|TRBV10-3|.|TRBJ2-1
CAISDGASYNEQFF
TGTGCCATCAGTGATGGGGCCTCTTACAATGAGCAGTTCTTC
>TRBD2|TRBV7-2|.|TRBJ2-7
CASSREGTSQYEQYF
TGTGCCAGCAGCAGAGAGGGGACTAGCCAATACGAGCAGTACTTC
>.|TRBV4-3|once|TRBJ2-4
CASSQGPGAGQNIQYF
TGCGCCAGCAGCCAGGGGCCGGGTGCAGGGCAAAACATTCAGTACTTC
>TRBD1|TRBV5-1|.|TRBJ1-5
CASSLGTGASNQPQHF
TGCGCCAGCAGCTTGGGGACAGGGGCCTCCAATCAGCCCCAGCATTTT
>TRBD2|TRBV2|.|TRBJ2-1
CASRTSRNTYNEQFF
TGTGCCAGTCGGACTAGTAGGAACACCTACAATGAGCAGTTCTTC
>.|TRBV7-9|.|TRBJ2-5
CASSLFGAGETQYF
TGTGCCAGCAGCTTATTTGGGGCCGGAGAGACCCAGTACTTC
>.|TRBV9|.|TRBJ2-2
CASSGGAWRTGELFF
TGTGCCAGCAGCGGCGGGGCCTGGAGGACCGGGGAGCTGTTTTTT
>TRBD2|TRBV11-1|.|TRBJ2-2
CASKRGLAGELSDTGGLFF
TGTGCCAGCAAAAGGGGTCTAGCGGGAGAGTTGTCGGACACCGGGGGGCTGTTTTTT
>.|TRBV9|.|TRBJ1-5
CASSVSPVGGYPQHF
TGTGCCAGCAGCGTTTCCCCGGTCGGCGGATATCCCCAGCATTTT
>.|TRBV2|few|TRBJ1-1
CASSEQGTEAFF
TGTGCCAGCAGTGAACAGGGCACTGAAGCTTTCTTT
>.|TRBV6-5|.|TRBJ2-7
CASRGSSYEQYF
TGTGCCAGCCGAGGGAGCTCCTACGAGCAGTACTTC
>TRBD2|TRBV7-8|.|TRBJ2-7
CASSLLAGAYEQYF
TGTGCCAGCAGCTTACTAGCGGGGGCCTACGAGCAGTACTTC
>.|TRBV7-7|.|TRBJ1-3
CASSLGIPGSGNTIYF
TGTGCCAGCAGTTTAGGCATCCCCGGCTCTGGAAACACCATATATTTT
>TRBD2|TRBV7-2|few|TRBJ2-3
CASSLDLGLDKDTQYF
TGTGCCAGCAGCTTAGATCTCGGACTAGACAAAGATACGCAGTATTTT
>TRBD1|TRBV27|.|TRBJ1-1
CASARTGGNVVAFF
TGTGCCAGCGCACGAACAGGGGGCAATGTCGTAGCTTTCTTT
>.|TRBV10-3|.|TRBJ2-5
CAISVPSLEGGGETQYF
TGTGCCATCAGTGTCCCCTCGTTGGAGGGGGGGGGAGAGACCCAGTACTTC